This TCR beta chain was identified during a study of T cell repertoires in cytomegalovirus infection. Findings and limits, study-wide: The ex vivo response showed dominance by HLA-C-restricted CMV-specific TCR beta clonotypes.

The CDR3 consists of 17 residues. CDR1 and CDR2 (germline): SGHVS, FQNEAQ. Unmatched junction bases numbered 11, after V lost 5 bases and J lost 1 base. One entry per CDR3 protein, called by TCRdb with MiXCR from the reads. The table lists about 220,000 distinct CDR3 sequences, around 35% of them singletons. This clonotype was counted a few times. What it binds is unknown. J is TRBJ1-1 and V is TRBV7-8, with TRBD1 identical over 9 bases. The material was CD8+ T cells from cultured PBMCs, obtained from culture after CMV antigen stimulation. The receptor comes from a human donor in good health (CMV status not recorded). Some clones in this sample may be carry-over from other donors' samples. Here the CDR3 DNA reads TGTGCCAGCAGCCTTGGGCACAGGGGGCCAGGGAACACTGAAGCTTTCTTT. Translating it yields CASSLGHRGPGNTEAFF.